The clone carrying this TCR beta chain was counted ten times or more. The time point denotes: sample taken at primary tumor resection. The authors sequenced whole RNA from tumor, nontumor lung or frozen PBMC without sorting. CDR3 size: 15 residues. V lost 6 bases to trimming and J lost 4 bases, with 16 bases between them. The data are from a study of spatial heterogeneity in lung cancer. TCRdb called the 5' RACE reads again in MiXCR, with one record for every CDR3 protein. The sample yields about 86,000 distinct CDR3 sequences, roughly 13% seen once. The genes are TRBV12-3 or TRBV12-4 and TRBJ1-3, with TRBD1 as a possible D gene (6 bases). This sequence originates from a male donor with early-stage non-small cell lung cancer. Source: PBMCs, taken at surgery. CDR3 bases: TGTGCCAGCAGCTCAGCCACAGGGTTGGGAAACACCATATATTTT. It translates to CASSSATGLGNTIYF.